Below, 7 T cell receptor beta chains from the same sample are listed, as sequenced in a study of response to subunit inactivated influenza vaccine. Each CDR3 protein gets one entry after TCRdb re-called the RT-PCR reads with MiXCR. In the table there are roughly 700,000 distinct CDR3 sequences, roughly 14% of which are singletons. This specimen consisted of PBMCs from blood, obtained approximately 15 days before vaccination. The origin of the receptors is a middle-aged man who received an inactivated influenza vaccine.

This clonotype turned up a few times. The V call is TRBV10-3, the J call TRBJ2-2; 9 nucleotides align to TRBD2. Trimming took 3 bases from V and 6 from J; bases not matched to a gene: 5. The CDR3 is 15 amino acids. The germline V gene has CDR1 ENHRY and CDR2 SYGVKD. The CDR3 bases are TGTGCCATCAGTGACGGGCGGGGGGGCCCCGGGGAGCTGTTTTTT. It translates to CAISDGRGGPGELFF.

This clonotype was seen a few times. V usage is TRBV4-1 and J usage is TRBJ2-5, with TRBD2 matching over 8 bases. Germline CDR1 is MGHRA and CDR2 is YSYEKL. Losses at the gene ends were 0 bases for V and 9 bases for J; bases not matched to a gene: 6. There are 14 residues in the CDR3. CDR3 region: CASSQDHGGAAQYF. CDR3 nucleotide sequence: TGCGCCAGCAGCCAAGATCACGGGGGGGCGGCCCAGTACTTC.

This clonotype was counted only a few times. This chain links TRBV20-1 with TRBJ1-2, with D possibly TRBD1 on 6 matching bases. The CDR3 is 14 residues long. The germline V gene has CDR1 DFQATT and CDR2 SNEGSKA (reference sequence). The V end was cut by 6 bases, the J end by 2 bases, with 16 bases between. The CDR3 loop is CSAEGQLVNYGYTF. Written as DNA, the CDR3 is TGCAGTGCGGAAGGACAGCTCGTGAACTATGGCTACACCTTC.

The rearrangement joins TRBV12-3 or TRBV12-4 to TRBJ2-5, with D tentatively TRBD1 or TRBD2 (5 bases each). V was pared by 5 bases and J by 2 bases, with 15 bases between. The CDR3 loop spans 15 amino acids. DNA of the CDR3: TGTGCCAGCAGTCCATTGGGGGATCCGCAAGAGACCCAGTACTTC. This encodes CASSPLGDPQETQYF.

This clonotype occurred a few times. This rearrangement joins TRBV2 to TRBJ2-7; D possibly corresponds to TRBD1 (5 bases). Germline CDR1 reads SNHLY; CDR2 reads FYNNEI. V was pared by 2 bases and J by 1 base, with 9 bases between. The CDR3 runs 14 residues. CDR3 in amino acids: CASSEMTASYEQYF. Written as DNA, the CDR3 is TGTGCCAGCAGTGAAATGACAGCATCCTACGAGCAGTACTTC.

J is TRBJ2-7 and V is TRBV30; tentative D call: TRBD1 (6 bases). With 5 bases removed from V and 3 bases from J, the gap between germline ends came to 11 bases. Per germline, CDR1 GTSNPN and CDR2 SVGIG (reference sequence). CDR3 length: 12 amino acids. CDR3 sequence: CAWGDNLYEQYF. CDR3 nucleotide sequence: TGTGCCTGGGGGGACAACCTCTACGAGCAGTACTTC.

V gene TRBV12-3 or TRBV12-4 combines with J gene TRBJ1-2; 9 bases fit TRBD1. This CDR3 has 14 residues. Unmatched junction bases numbered 4, after V lost 5 bases and J lost 3 bases. CDR3: CASSHRGLDYGYTF. The CDR3 nucleotides read TGTGCCAGCAGTCACAGGGGGCTTGACTATGGCTACACCTTC.